This T cell receptor (beta chain) was captured in a study of cytomegalovirus exposure and HLA in healthy donors. Overall study: Among about 179 million T cells, an earlier analysis found 117 million unique TCR beta sequences. Regarding the study as a whole: It emerged from a later analysis that several of the most significant clusters appeared to be linked to common viral pathogens. The authors judged a highly shared variant cluster likely a sequencing artifact.

This PCR relied on a set of 60 Vbeta primers and 13 Jbeta primers. Sequencing was performed with immunoSEQ multiplex PCR; in TCRdb, only in-frame clones are kept and a portion is missing. The sample has hundreds of thousands of clones, around 80% seen once. The germline V and J ends were trimmed by 5 bases and 6 bases, with 15 bases remaining between them. Germline CDR1 GTSNPN, CDR2 SVGIG (reference sequence). CDR3 length equals 13 residues. Notes on this clone: Its antigen remains unidentified.

The chain links TRBV30 to TRBJ2-3; D is unclear. The specimen was PBMCs. The source of this sequence is a boy aged 2 to 10 in good health and CMV-seronegative. CDR3 sequence reads: CAWLYPPIDTQYF. The CDR3 region has the DNA TGTGCCTGGCTCTACCCCCCCATTGATACGCAGTATTTT. The variable domain in full, with the rest retrieved from reference TRBV30 and TRBJ2-3, is SQTIHQWPATLVQPVGSPLSLECTVEGTSNPNLYWYRQAAGRGLQLLFYSVGIGQISSEVPQNLSASRPQDRQFILSSKKLLLSDSGFYLCAWLYPPIDTQYFGPGTRLTVL.